In its sample, the clone carrying this TCR beta chain was seen a few times. The data derive from a study of blood T cell repertoires in COVID-19. Study-level background: From the United States, Italy and Spain came samples of acute and convalescent COVID-19.

Only in-frame clones appear in the TCRdb table, and some are missing; sequencing was by immunoSEQ multiplex PCR. The sample contains under 250,000 clones, approximately 78% of which appear only once. The TCR was taken from a woman in her late teens or twenties with acute or convalescent COVID-19. Sample: peripheral blood.

CDR3 loop: CASALGLGHEQFF. Written as DNA, the CDR3 is TGTGCCAGCGCCCTTGGACTAGGTCATGAGCAGTTCTTC. The chain employs TRBV3-1 (or the pseudogene TRBV3-2) and TRBJ2-1, with 7 bases matching TRBD2. The ends lost 8 bases at V and 8 bases at J; junction bases unmatched: 9. The CDR3 loop spans 13 amino acids. Germline CDR1 is LGHDT and CDR2 is YNNKEL (reference sequence).